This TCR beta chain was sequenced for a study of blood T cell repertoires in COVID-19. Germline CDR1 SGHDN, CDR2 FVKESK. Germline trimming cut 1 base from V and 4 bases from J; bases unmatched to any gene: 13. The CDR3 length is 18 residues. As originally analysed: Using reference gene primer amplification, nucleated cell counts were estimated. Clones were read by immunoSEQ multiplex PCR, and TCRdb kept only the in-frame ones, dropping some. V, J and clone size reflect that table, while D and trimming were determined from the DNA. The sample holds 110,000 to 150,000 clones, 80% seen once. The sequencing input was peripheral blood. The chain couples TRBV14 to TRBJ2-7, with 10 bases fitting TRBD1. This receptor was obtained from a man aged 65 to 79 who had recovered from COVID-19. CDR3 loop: CASSQVGKWDRGGYEQYF. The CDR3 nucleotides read TGTGCCAGCAGCCAAGTAGGTAAATGGGACAGGGGAGGATACGAGCAGTACTTC.